This T cell receptor beta chain came from a study of blood T cell repertoires in COVID-19. This CDR3 has 15 amino acids. Germline-derived CDR1 and CDR2 are LGHDT and YNNKEL (reference sequence). Unmatched junction bases numbered 8, after V lost 2 bases and J lost 7 bases. The protocol was immunoSEQ multiplex PCR, while the TCRdb copy is restricted to in-frame clones and leaves out a portion. The sample records 150,000 to 180,000 clones, roughly 84% being singletons. The specimen sequenced was peripheral blood. This TCR came from a woman aged 60-70 years with COVID-19, enrolled during active disease. The chain employs TRBV3-1 (or the pseudogene TRBV3-2) and TRBJ2-1; 7 bases map to TRBD2. The CDR3 protein is CASSQQGGPRNEQFF. CDR3 in DNA: TGTGCCAGCAGCCAACAGGGAGGGCCGAGGAATGAGCAGTTCTTC.